The source of this T cell receptor (beta chain) is a study of cytomegalovirus exposure and HLA in healthy donors. Donors counted as nominally healthy when sampled, yet unrecorded immune exposures were likely. Primers: 60 Vbeta forward and 13 Jbeta reverse. Profiled with immunoSEQ multiplex PCR; TCRdb holds only in-frame clones, not every one. Found here are over 100,000 clones, 65% to 80% of them singletons; the top ten hold approximately 11%. This TCR was sampled from a man aged 35 to 55 in good health and CMV-seropositive. Input material: PBMCs.

CDR3 residues: CASSLQAGDEAFF. The CDR3 region has the DNA TGTGCCAGCAGTTTACAGGCGGGGGATGAAGCTTTCTTT. The chain couples TRBV6-5 to TRBJ1-1; D may be TRBD1 (5 bases). Between the trimmed V and J ends, which lost 4 bases and 7 bases, there was a span of 13 bases. Germline V gene lookup returns CDR1 MNHEY and CDR2 SVGAGI. This CDR3 is 13 amino acids long.